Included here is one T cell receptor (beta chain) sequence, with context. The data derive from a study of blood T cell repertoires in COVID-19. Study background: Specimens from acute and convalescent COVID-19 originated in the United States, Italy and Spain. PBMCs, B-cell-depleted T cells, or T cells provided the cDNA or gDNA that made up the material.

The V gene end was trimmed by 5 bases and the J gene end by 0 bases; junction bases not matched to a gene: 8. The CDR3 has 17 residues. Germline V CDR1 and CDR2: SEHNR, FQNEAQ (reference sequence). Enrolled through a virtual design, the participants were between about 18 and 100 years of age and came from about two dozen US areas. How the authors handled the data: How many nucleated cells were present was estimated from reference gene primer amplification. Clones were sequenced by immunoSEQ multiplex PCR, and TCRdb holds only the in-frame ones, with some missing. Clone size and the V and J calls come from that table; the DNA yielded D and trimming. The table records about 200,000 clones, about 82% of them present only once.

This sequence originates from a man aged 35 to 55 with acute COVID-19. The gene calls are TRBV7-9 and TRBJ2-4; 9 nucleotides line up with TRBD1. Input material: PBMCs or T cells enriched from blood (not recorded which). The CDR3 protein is CASSLRGQGLAKNIQYF. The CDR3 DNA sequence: TGTGCCAGCAGCCTCAGAGGACAGGGGTTAGCCAAAAACATTCAGTACTTC.